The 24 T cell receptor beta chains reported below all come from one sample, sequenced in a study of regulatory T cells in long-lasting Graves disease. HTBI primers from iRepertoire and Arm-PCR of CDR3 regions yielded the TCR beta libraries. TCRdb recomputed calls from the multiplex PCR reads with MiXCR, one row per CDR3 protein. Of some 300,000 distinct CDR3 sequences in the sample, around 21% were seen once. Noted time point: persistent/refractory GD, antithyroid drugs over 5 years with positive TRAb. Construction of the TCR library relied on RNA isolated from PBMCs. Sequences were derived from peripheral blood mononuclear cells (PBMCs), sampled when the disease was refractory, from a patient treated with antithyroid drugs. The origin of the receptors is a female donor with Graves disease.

CDR3 amino acids: CASSLRIEGQPQHF. Here the CDR3 DNA reads TGTGCCAGCAGTCTCCGTATCGAAGGACAGCCCCAGCATTTT. V gene TRBV28 combines with J gene TRBJ1-5; D not resolved. CDR3 size: 14 residues. The germline CDR1 and CDR2 sequences are MDHEN and SYDVKM. V lost 5 bases to trimming and J lost 7 bases, with 15 bases between them.

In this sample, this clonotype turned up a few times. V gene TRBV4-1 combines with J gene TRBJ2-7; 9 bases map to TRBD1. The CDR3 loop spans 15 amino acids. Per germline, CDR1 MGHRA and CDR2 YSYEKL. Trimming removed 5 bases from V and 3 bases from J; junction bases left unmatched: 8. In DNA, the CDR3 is TGCGCCAGCAGCGAAGTGACAGGGGGAGGCTACGAGCAGTACTTC. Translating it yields CASSEVTGGGYEQYF.

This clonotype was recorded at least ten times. The CDR3 sequence is CATSRDRQETQYF. CDR3 in DNA: TGTGCCACCAGCAGAGACAGGCAAGAGACCCAGTACTTC. This chain uses TRBV15 with TRBJ2-5; unclear D gene. The CDR3 covers 13 residues. V lost 0 bases and J lost 2, with 4 bases in between. In germline, CDR1 is LNHNV, CDR2 YYDKDF (reference sequence).

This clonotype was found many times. The chain's CDR3 is CASTADGRRGYTF. The CDR3 DNA sequence: TGTGCCAGCACCGCGGACGGACGCAGAGGCTACACCTTC. V and J are TRBV28 and TRBJ1-2, with D unresolved. V was pared by 7 bases and J by 8 bases, with 17 bases between. CDR1 is MDHEN and CDR2 is SYDVKM in the germline V gene. This CDR3 is built from 13 residues.

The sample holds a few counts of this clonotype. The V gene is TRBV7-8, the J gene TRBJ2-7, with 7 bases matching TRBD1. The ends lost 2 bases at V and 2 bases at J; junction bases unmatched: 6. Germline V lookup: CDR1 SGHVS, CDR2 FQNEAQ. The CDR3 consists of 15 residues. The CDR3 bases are TGTGCCAGCAGCTTACCCGGGACAGCTGCCTACGAGCAGTACTTC. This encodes CASSLPGTAAYEQYF.

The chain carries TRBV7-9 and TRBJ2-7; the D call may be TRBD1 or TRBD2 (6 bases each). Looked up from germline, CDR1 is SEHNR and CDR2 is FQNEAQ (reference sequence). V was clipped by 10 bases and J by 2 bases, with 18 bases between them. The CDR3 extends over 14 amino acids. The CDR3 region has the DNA TGTGCCATCATAAACAGGGAGGTCCCCTACGAGCAGTACTTC. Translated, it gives CAIINREVPYEQYF.

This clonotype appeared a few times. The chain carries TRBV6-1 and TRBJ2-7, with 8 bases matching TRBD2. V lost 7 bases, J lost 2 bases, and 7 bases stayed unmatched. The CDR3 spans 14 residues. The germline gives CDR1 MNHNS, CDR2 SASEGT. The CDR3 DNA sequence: TGTGCCAGCACCACCGGGACTAGGGCCTACGAGCAGTACTTC. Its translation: CASTTGTRAYEQYF.

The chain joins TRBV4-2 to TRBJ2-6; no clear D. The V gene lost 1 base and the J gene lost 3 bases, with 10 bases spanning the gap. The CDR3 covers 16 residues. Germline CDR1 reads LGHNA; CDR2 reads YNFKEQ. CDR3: CASSQVRVLGANVLTF. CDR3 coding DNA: TGTGCCAGCAGCCAAGTAAGGGTCCTTGGGGCCAACGTCCTGACTTTC.

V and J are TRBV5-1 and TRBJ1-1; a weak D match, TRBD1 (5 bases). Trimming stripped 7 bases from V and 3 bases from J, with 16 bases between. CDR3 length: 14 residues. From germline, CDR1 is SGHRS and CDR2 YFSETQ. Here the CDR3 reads CASGGGDFYTEAFF. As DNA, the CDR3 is TGCGCCAGCGGTGGGGGAGATTTTTACACTGAAGCTTTCTTT.

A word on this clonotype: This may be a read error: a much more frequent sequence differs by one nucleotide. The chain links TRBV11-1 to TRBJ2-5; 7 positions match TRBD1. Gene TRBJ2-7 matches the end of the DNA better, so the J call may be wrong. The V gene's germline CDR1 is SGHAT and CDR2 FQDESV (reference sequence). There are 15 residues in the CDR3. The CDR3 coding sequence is TGTGCCAGCAGCTTAGAGACAGGGCTTCACTACGAGCAGTACTTC. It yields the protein CASSLETGLHYEQYF.

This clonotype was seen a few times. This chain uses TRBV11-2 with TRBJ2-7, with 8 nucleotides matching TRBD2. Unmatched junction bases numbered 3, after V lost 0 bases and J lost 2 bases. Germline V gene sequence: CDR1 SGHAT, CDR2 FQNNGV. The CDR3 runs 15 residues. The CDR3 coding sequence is TGTGCCAGCAGCTTAGAAAGCGGGAGTGCCTACGAGCAGTACTTC. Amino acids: CASSLESGSAYEQYF.

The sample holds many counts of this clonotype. This CDR3 is CAWSYGKGANEKLFF. The DNA for the CDR3 is TGTGCCTGGAGCTACGGAAAGGGGGCAAATGAAAAACTGTTTTTT. The chain combines TRBV30 with TRBJ1-4, with 7 nucleotides matching TRBD1. Germline loops: CDR1 GTSNPN, CDR2 SVGIG (reference sequence). The CDR3 totals 15 residues. After removal of 3 bases from V and 5 bases from J, the junction contained 9 bases not matched to a gene.

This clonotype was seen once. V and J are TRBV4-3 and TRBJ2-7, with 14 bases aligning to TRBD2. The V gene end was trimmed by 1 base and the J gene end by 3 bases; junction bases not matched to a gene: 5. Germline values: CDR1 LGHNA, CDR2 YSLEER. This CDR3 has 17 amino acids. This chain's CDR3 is CASSQGLAGGHNYEQYF. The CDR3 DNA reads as TGCGCCAGCAGCCAAGGACTAGCGGGAGGGCATAACTACGAGCAGTACTTC.

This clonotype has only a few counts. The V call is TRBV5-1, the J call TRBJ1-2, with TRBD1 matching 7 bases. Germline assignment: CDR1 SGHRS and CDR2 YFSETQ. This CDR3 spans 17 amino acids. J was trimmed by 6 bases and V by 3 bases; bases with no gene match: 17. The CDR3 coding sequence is TGCGCCAGCAGCTACGATAACAGGACAGGCCAGAGCCATGGCTACACCTTC. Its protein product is CASSYDNRTGQSHGYTF.

CDR3 in amino acids: CASSLDGVTSGSFF. For the CDR3, the DNA is TGTGCCAGCAGCTTAGATGGGGTGACTAGCGGGAGTTTCTTC. This chain links TRBV11-2 with TRBJ2-1; TRBD2 matches 12 bases. The germline V gene encodes CDR1 SGHAT and CDR2 FQNNGV. The CDR3 is 14 amino acids. Trimming took 0 bases from V and 16 from J; bases not matched to a gene: 7.

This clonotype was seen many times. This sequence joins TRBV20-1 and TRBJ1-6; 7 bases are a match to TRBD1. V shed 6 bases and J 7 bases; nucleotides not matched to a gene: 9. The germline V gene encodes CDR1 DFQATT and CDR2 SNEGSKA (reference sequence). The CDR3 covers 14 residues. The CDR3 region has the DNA TGCAGTGCAGATGGACAGGCGGAAAATTCACCCCTCCACTTT. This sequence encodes CSADGQAENSPLHF.

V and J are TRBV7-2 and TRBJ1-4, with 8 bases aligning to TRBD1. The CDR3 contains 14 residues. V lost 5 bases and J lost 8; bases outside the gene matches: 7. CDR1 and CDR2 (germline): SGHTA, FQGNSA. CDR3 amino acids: CASSPGQGLEKLFF. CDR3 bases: TGTGCCAGCAGCCCCGGACAGGGTCTGGAAAAACTGTTTTTT.

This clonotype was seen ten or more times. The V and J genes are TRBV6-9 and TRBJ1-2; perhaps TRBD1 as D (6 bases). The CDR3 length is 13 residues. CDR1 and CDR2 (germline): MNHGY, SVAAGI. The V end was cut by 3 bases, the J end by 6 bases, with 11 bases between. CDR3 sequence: CASSYGQGNGYTF. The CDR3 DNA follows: TGTGCCAGCAGTTACGGCCAGGGGAATGGCTACACCTTC.

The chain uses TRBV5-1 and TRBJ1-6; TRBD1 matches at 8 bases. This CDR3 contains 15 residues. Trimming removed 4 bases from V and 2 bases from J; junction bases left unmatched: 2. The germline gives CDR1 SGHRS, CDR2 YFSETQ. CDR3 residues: CASSTRGPYNSPLHF. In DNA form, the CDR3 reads TGCGCCAGCAGCACCAGGGGGCCCTATAATTCACCCCTCCACTTT.

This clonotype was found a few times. For the CDR3, the DNA is TGTGCCAGCAGTACAACGACGACAGGGGGCTCATACAATGAGCAGTTCTTC. Translated: CASSTTTTGGSYNEQFF. The genes are TRBV6-1 and TRBJ2-1; the match to TRBD1 covers 10 bases. V trimming: 5 bases; J trimming: 4 bases; junction bases outside the gene matches: 11. Germline CDR1 and CDR2: MNHNS and SASEGT. CDR3 length equals 17 residues.

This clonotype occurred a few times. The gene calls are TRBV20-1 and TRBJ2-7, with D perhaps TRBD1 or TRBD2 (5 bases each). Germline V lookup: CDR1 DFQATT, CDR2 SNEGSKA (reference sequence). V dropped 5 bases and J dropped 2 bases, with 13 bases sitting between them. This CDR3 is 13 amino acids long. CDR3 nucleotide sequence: TGCAGTGCTCCCGGGACCCAGACCTACGAGCAGTACTTC. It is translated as CSAPGTQTYEQYF.

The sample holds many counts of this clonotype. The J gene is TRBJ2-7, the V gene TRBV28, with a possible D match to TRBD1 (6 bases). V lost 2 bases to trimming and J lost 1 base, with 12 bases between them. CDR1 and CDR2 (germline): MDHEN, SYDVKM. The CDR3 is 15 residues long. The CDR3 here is CASSLQGTTSYEQYF. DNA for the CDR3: TGTGCCAGCAGTTTACAAGGGACAACTTCCTACGAGCAGTACTTC.

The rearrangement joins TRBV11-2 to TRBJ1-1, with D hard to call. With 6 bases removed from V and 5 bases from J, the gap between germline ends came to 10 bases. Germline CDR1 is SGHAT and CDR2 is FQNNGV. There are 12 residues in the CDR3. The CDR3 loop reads CASRGGSTEAFF. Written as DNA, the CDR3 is TGTGCCAGCAGAGGAGGGAGTACTGAAGCTTTCTTT.

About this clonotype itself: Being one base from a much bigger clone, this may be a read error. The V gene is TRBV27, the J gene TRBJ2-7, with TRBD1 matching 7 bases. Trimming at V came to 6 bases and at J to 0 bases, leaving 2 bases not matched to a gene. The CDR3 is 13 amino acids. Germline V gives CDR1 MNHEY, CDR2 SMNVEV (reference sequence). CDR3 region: CASRQGSSYEQYF. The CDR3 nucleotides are TGTGCCAGCAGACAGGGGAGCTCCTACGAGCAGTACTTC.